This TCR beta chain was captured by sequencing in a study of blood T cell repertoires in COVID-19. About the study: PBMCs, B-cell-depleted T cells, or T cells were the source of the cDNA or gDNA that made up the material.

The method was immunoSEQ multiplex PCR; TCRdb's version includes in-frame clones alone and lacks a portion of them. The sample includes about 160,000 clones, 75% to 85% of them seen just once. Germline V gene lookup returns CDR1 KGHDR and CDR2 SFDVKD. After removal of 3 bases from V and 1 base from J, the junction contained 4 bases not matched to a gene. CDR3 length: 15 amino acids. Cohort assignment relied on participant-reported clinical history. The rearrangement uses TRBV24-1 and TRBJ1-1, with TRBD1 identical over 7 bases. The specimen sequenced was PBMCs or T cells enriched from blood (not recorded which). The origin of this receptor is a woman aged 55-70 years who had recovered from COVID-19. The CDR3 here is CATSDARTGNTEAFF. The CDR3 DNA is TGTGCCACCAGTGATGCTCGGACAGGGAACACTGAAGCTTTCTTT.